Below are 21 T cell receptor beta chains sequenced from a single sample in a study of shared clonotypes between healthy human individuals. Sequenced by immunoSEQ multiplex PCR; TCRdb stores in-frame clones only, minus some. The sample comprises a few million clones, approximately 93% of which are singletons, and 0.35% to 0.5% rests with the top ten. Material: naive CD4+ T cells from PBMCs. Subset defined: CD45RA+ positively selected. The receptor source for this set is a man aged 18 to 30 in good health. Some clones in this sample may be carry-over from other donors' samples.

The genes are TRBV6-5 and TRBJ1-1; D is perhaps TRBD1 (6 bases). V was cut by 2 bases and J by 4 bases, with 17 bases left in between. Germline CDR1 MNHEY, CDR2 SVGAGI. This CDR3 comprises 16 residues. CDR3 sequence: CASSYGSRGVSTEAFF. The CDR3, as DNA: TGTGCCAGCAGTTACGGGTCCAGGGGCGTGAGCACTGAAGCTTTCTTT.

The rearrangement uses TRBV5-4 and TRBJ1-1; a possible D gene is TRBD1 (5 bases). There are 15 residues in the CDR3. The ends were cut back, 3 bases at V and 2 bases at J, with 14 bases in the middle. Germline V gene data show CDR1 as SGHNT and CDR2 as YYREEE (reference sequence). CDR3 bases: TGTGCCAGCAGCTCGGGGGACCGCGGAAACACTGAAGCTTTCTTT. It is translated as CASSSGDRGNTEAFF.

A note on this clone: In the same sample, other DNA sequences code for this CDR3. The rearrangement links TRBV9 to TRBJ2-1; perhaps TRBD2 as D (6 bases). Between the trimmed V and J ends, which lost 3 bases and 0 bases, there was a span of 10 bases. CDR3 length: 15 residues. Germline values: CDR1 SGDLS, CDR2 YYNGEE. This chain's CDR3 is CASSGGASSYNEQFF. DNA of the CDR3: TGTGCCAGCAGCGGCGGGGCCAGCTCCTACAATGAGCAGTTCTTC. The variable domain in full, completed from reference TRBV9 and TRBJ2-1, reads DSGVTQTPKHLITATGQRVTLRCSPRSGDLSVYWYQQSLDQGLQFLIQYYNGEERAKGNILERFSAQQFPDLHSELNLSSLELGDSALYFCASSGGASSYNEQFFGPGTRLTVL.

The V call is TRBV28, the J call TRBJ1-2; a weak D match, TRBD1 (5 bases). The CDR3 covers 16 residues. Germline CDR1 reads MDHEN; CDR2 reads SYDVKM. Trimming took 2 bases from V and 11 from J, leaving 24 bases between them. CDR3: CASSLLGPDDGARYTF. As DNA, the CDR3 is TGTGCCAGCAGTTTACTAGGCCCAGACGATGGGGCACGGTACACCTTC.

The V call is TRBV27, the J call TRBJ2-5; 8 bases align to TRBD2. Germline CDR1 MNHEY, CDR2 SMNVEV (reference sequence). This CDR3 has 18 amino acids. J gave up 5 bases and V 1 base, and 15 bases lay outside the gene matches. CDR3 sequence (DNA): TGTGCCAGCAGTTTATTATCGGGGGGGTATGACTCTAAGGAGACCCAGTACTTC. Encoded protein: CASSLLSGGYDSKETQYF.

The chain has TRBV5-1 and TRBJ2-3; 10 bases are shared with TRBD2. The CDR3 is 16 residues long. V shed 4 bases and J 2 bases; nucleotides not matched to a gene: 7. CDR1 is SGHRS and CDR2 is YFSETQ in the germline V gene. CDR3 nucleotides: TGCGCCAGCAGCGTGAGCGGGAGGGTTCTCACAGATACGCAGTATTTT. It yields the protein CASSVSGRVLTDTQYF.

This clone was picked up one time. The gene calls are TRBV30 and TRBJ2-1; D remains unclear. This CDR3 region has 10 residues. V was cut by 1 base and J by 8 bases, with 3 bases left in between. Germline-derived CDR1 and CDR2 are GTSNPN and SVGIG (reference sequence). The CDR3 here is CAWSADEQFF. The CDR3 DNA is TGTGCCTGGAGTGCAGATGAGCAGTTCTTC.

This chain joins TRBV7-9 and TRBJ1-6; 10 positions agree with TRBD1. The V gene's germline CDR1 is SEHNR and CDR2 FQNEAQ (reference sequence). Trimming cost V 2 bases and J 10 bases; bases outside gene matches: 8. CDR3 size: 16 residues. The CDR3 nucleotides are TGTGCCAGCAGCTTAAGACAGGGGGCAATCCAGTCACCCCTCCACTTT. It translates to CASSLRQGAIQSPLHF.

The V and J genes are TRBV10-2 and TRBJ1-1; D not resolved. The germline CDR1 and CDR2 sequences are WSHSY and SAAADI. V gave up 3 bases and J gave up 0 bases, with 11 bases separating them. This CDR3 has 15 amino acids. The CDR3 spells CASSDTTELNTEAFF. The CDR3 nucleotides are TGCGCCAGCAGTGATACTACTGAGTTGAACACTGAAGCTTTCTTT.

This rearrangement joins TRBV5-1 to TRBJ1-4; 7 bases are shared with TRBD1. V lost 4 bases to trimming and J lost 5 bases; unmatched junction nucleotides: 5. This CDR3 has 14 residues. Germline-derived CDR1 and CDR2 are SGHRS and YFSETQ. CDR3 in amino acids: CASSVGQQNEKLFF. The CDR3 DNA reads TGCGCCAGCAGCGTGGGACAGCAGAATGAAAAACTGTTTTTT.

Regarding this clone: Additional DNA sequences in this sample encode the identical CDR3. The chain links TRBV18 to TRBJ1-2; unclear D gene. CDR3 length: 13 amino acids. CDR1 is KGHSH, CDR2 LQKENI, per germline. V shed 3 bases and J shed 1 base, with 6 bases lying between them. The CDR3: CASSPGLNYGYTF. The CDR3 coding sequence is TGTGCCAGCTCACCGGGCCTTAACTATGGCTACACCTTC.

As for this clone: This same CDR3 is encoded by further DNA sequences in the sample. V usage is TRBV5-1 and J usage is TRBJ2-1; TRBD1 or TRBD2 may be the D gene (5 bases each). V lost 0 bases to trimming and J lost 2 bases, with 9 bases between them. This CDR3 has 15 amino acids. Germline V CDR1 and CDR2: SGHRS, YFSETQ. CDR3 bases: TGCGCCAGCAGCTTGGTGAGGGGACCCTACAATGAGCAGTTCTTC. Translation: CASSLVRGPYNEQFF.

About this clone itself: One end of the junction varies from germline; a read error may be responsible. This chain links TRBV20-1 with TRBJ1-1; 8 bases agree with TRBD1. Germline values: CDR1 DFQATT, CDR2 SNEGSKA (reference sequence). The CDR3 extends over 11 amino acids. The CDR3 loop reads CSASRGPGALF. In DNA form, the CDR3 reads TGCAGTGCTAGCAGGGGGCCGGGAGCTCTCTTT.

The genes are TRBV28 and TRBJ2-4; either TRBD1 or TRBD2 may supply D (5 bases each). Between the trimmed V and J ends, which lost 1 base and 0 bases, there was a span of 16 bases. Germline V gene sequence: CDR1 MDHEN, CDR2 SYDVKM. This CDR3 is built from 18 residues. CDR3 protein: CASSLFRDGSLAKNIQYF. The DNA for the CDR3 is TGTGCCAGCAGTTTATTCCGGGACGGTTCTCTAGCCAAAAACATTCAGTACTTC. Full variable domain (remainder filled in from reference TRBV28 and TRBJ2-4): DVKVTQSSRYLVKRTGEKVFLECVQDMDHENMFWYRQDPGLGLRLIYFSYDVKMKEKGDIPEGYSVSREKKERFSLILESASTNQTSMYLCASSLFRDGSLAKNIQYFGAGTRLSVL.

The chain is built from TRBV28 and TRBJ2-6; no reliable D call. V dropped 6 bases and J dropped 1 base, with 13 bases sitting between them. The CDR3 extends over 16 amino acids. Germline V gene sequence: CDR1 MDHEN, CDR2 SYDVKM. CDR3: CASRPRWVSGANVLTF. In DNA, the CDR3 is TGTGCCAGCAGACCTCGTTGGGTTTCTGGGGCCAACGTCCTGACTTTC.

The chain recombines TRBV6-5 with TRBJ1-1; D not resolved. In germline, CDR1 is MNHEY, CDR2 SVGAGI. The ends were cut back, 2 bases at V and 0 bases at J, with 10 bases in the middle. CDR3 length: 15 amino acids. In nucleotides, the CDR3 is TGTGCCAGCAGTTACACTAGATCAATGAACACTGAAGCTTTCTTT. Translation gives CASSYTRSMNTEAFF.

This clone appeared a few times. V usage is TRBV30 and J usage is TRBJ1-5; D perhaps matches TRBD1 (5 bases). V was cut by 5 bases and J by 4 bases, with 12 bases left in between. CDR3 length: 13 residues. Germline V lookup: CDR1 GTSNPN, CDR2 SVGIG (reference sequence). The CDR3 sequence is CAWARGPNQPQHF. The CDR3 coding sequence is TGTGCCTGGGCCCGGGGCCCAAATCAGCCCCAGCATTTT.

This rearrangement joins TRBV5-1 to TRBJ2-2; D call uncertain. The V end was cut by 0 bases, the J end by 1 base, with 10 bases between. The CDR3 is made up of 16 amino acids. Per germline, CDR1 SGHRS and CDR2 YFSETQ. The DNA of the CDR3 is TGCGCCAGCAGCTTGGGCCGAATACAGAACACCGGGGAGCTGTTTTTT. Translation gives CASSLGRIQNTGELFF.

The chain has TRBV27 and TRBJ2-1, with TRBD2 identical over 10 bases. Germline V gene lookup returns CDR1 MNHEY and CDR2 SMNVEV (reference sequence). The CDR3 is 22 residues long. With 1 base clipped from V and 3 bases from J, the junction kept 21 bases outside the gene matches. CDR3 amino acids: CASSLWPPGLAMGADLYNEQFF. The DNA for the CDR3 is TGTGCCAGCAGTTTATGGCCACCGGGACTAGCGATGGGTGCGGACCTCTACAATGAGCAGTTCTTC.

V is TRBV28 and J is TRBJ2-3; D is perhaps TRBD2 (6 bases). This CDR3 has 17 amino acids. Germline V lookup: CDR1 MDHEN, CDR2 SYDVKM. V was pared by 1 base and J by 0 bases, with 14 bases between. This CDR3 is CASSLFVPGLSTDTQYF. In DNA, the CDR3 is TGTGCCAGCAGTTTATTTGTCCCGGGACTTAGCACAGATACGCAGTATTTT.

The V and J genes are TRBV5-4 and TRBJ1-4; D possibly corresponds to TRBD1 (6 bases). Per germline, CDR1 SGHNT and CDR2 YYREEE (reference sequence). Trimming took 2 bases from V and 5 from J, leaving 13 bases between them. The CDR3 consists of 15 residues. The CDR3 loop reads CASSFSGAGNEKLFF. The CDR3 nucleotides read TGTGCCAGCAGCTTTTCGGGGGCTGGAAATGAAAAACTGTTTTTT.